The entry below gives a single T cell receptor (beta chain) sequence along with its context. Its antigen is currently not known. No base qualities exist here, and no much larger clone lies one base off it. Clipping removes 4 bases from V and 3 bases from J, with 8 as the unmatched junction base count. Reading the germline V gene gives CDR1 MDHEN and CDR2 SYDVKM. The CDR3 sequence holds 15 residues, the cysteine and phenylalanine included. Only the CDR3 DNA is retained, 45 bases long and in frame from the first base. The TCR beta CDR3 regions were amplified from the RNA transcripts. A first-round RT-PCR of the TCR CDR3 used the HTBI primer set with the Qiagen OneStep RT-PCR kit. Libraries were constructed in a second round of multiplex PCR, after which size selection and purification were performed. The libraries were sequenced on an Illumina HiSeq2000 using paired-end 100 bp reads. Turning to the authors' computational methods: SOAPnuke was used to process the raw data, with reads discarded if the reads contained adapters or uncalled bases, had a mean Phred below 15, or lacked an exact constant-primer or identifier match. COPE v1.2.5 was used to merge high-quality paired reads, and clonotypes were defined as unique nucleotide sequences. Clonotypes were aligned to IMGT TRBV, TRBD and TRBJ reference segments using MiTCR v1.1. Only V-J combinations with frequency above 0.0001, covering about 99% of repertoires, were analysed. The TCS score was defined as F50 (clonal expansion) divided by E x V (chaos), with BLOSUM62-based TCRdist calculated between CDR3 peptides within each V-J. Welch's t-statistics and random forest reduced some 510 V-J features to about 12, which were used in a naive Bayes classifier (R e1071). TCRdb's own reprocessing of the public reads used fastp at Q25 and MiXCR and kept productive beta chains. Rows are unified per CDR3 protein, each entry keeping the most common DNA and genes. The V and J calls were not made by the authors but by TCRdb's processing. The sample table shows roughly 660,000 distinct CDR3 sequences, and 15% to 20% are seen once. 15% of the sample goes to the ten largest clones.

These data belong to a study of T cells in Graves' hyperthyroidism and ophthalmopathy (dated 2019 in TCRdb). About the investigation overall: Peripheral blood samples were taken at the time of initial diagnosis, prior to any treatment. Prospective prediction of ophthalmopathy was tested in an independent validation cohort consisting of fewer than 20 hyperthyroidism patients and 15 or so patients who later progressed to ophthalmopathy. The paper reports TCR Vbeta CDR3 sequencing of 135 peripheral blood samples: approximately 41 ophthalmopathy, under 85 hyperthyroidism and around 17 progressor patients. Thyroid tissue and blood T-cell repertoires from six Graves' hyperthyroidism patients were also compared in the study. Once sampling was done, hyperthyroidism patients were given methimazole at a starting dose of 30 mg daily, whereas ophthalmopathy patients were given high-dose intravenous methylprednisolone. To identify TCR V-J signatures that set the groups apart, the researchers used a discovery cohort of roughly 100 patients, made up of 40 to 45 with Graves' ophthalmopathy and 57 with stable Graves' hyperthyroidism. The 90 to 100 discovery patients were randomly divided into training and test sets at a 7:3 ratio. The investigation overall reported the following: Most expanded thyroid clonotypes (frequency above 0.001) were also detected in blood, a finding suggesting that blood repertoires may reflect thyroid immune responses. Sample size was not statistically predetermined, and investigators were not blinded to group allocation. In validation, progression to ophthalmopathy was predicted by the model with around 71% sensitivity and roughly 72% specificity, a median of roughly 6 months before onset. In cross-validation, a model built on a 13 V-J signature told ophthalmopathy apart from stable hyperthyroidism with under 90% sensitivity and roughly 81% specificity, and in testing the same model reached 80%/75%.

Stable Graves' hyperthyroidism was defined as no progression to ophthalmopathy during 18 months of follow-up. Hyperthyroidism patients were aged 18 to 65 years and newly diagnosed, with disease duration of less than 2 months. Exclusion was applied to patients with uncontrolled infections, other autoimmune diseases, pregnancy or lactation. Diagnoses were based on clinical symptoms, serum thyroxine and TRAb, thyroid ultrasound and orbital computed tomography. PBMCs were separated from roughly 10 ml of fresh peripheral blood using Ficoll-Paque density gradient centrifugation. Total RNA was extracted using Trizol reagent, and RNA quality was assessed on an Agilent 2100 Bioanalyzer.

The sample comprised blood. The TCR originated in a man aged 50-59 years with Graves' hyperthyroidism. The sequence links TRBV28 to TRBJ1-2; TRBD1 fits 7 bases in the junction. The sequenced DNA: TGTGCCAGCAGTTCAGCCGGCGACAGGGACTATGGCTACACCTTC. This sequence encodes CASSSAGDRDYGYTF.